These 30 T cell receptor beta chains came from one sample sequenced in a study of cytomegalovirus exposure and HLA in healthy donors. Use of 60 Vbeta and 13 Jbeta primers characterized the PCR. Assay: immunoSEQ multiplex PCR; the TCRdb copy retains only in-frame clones and omits some. The data show 180,000 or so clones, with roughly 83% seen just once and about 2.3% held by the top ten. The specimen was PBMCs. The source is a woman aged 45-59 years in good health and CMV-seronegative.

This chain links TRBV11-2 with TRBJ2-5, with a weak D call TRBD1 (7 bases). V dropped 1 base and J dropped 0 bases, with 9 bases sitting between them. CDR1 and CDR2 (germline): SGHAT, FQNNGV. The CDR3 contains 15 residues. CDR3 nucleotide sequence: TGTGCCAGCAGCTTAGCAGGGGGGTACCAAGAGACCCAGTACTTC. Translated: CASSLAGGYQETQYF.

The chain uses TRBV14 and TRBJ2-3, with D possibly being TRBD2 (7 bases). Trimming took off 4 bases at V and 8 bases at J, with 19 bases between the two ends. Germline V gene sequence: CDR1 SGHDN, CDR2 FVKESK. The CDR3 covers 15 residues. The chain's CDR3 is CASSPFGGGPVTQYF. CDR3 DNA sequence: TGTGCCAGCAGCCCATTTGGGGGGGGGCCTGTTACGCAGTATTTT.

V and J are TRBV28 and TRBJ1-5; 9 nucleotides align to TRBD1. V gave up 6 bases and J gave up 7 bases; unmatched junction bases: 13. From germline, CDR1 is MDHEN and CDR2 SYDVKM. The CDR3 loop spans 16 amino acids. The CDR3 spells CASSTRRTGEGQPQHF. CDR3 DNA sequence: TGTGCCAGCAGCACCCGCCGGACAGGGGAGGGACAGCCCCAGCATTTT.

This clone came up once. The CDR3 DNA reads as TGCGCCAGCATGGGGGCCTCCTACAATGAGCAGTTCTTC. Amino acids: CASMGASYNEQFF. The chain combines TRBV5-1 with TRBJ2-1; D might be TRBD1 (6 bases). This CDR3 is built from 13 residues. The V gene lost 6 bases and the J gene lost 0 bases, with 7 bases spanning the gap. Germline V gives CDR1 SGHRS, CDR2 YFSETQ. Full variable domain (rest looked up from reference TRBV5-1 and TRBJ2-1): KAGVTQTPRYLIKTRGQQVTLSCSPISGHRSVSWYQQTPGQGLQFLFEYFSETQRNKGNFPGRFSGRQFSNSRSEMNVSTLELGDSALYLCASMGASYNEQFFGPGTRLTVL.

V gene TRBV19 combines with J gene TRBJ2-1; 14 bases are a match to TRBD2. This CDR3 region has 15 residues. Germline V CDR1 and CDR2: LNHDA, SQIVND (reference sequence). V shed 4 bases, J shed 7 bases, and the junction held 3 bases outside the gene matches. The CDR3 spells CASSKGLAGENEQFF. The CDR3 DNA is TGTGCCAGTAGTAAGGGACTAGCGGGAGAGAATGAGCAGTTCTTC.

The chain links TRBV28 to TRBJ2-3; 9 bases map to TRBD2. Per germline, CDR1 MDHEN and CDR2 SYDVKM. This CDR3 is 15 amino acids long. V gave up 7 bases and J gave up 3 bases; unmatched junction bases: 8. As DNA, the CDR3 is TGTGCCAGCACAACGGCTAGCGGGGTGACAGATACGCAGTATTTT. Translation: CASTTASGVTDTQYF.

This clone was counted between two and nine times. The chain employs TRBV7-2 and TRBJ2-7, with a possible D match to TRBD2 (6 bases). In germline, CDR1 is SGHTA, CDR2 FQGNSA. The V and J ends lost 5 bases and 9 bases respectively, with 17 bases between them. The CDR3 contains 13 residues. The CDR3 DNA is TGTGCCAGCAGCCCAAACCCGGGGGATCGGCAGTACTTC. This sequence encodes CASSPNPGDRQYF.

This clone occurred a few times. The same CDR3 arises from other DNA sequences in this sample as well. The rearrangement joins TRBV11-3 to TRBJ1-3, with TRBD1 matching 9 bases. Germline V gene lookup returns CDR1 SGHNT and CDR2 YENEEA. This CDR3 is 15 amino acids long. V shed 5 bases, J shed 2 bases, and the junction held 4 bases outside the gene matches. The CDR3 DNA follows: TGTGCCAGCAGCCCGGGACAGGGCCCTGGAAACACCATATATTTT. Translating gives CASSPGQGPGNTIYF.

The chain links TRBV28 to TRBJ1-2; a weak D match, TRBD1 (5 bases). This CDR3 comprises 13 residues. Trimming cost V 7 bases and J 7 bases, with 16 bases left between them. Germline assignment: CDR1 MDHEN and CDR2 SYDVKM. The CDR3: CASTEVQATGYTF. In DNA form, the CDR3 reads TGTGCCAGCACCGAAGTACAGGCTACTGGCTACACCTTC.

The table lists this clone with a count of one. The J gene is TRBJ1-3, the V gene TRBV2, with TRBD1 as a possible D gene (6 bases). Germline V gene data show CDR1 as SNHLY and CDR2 as FYNNEI. V gave up 2 bases and J gave up 1 base, with 12 bases separating them. The CDR3 is made up of 16 amino acids. The CDR3 DNA reads as TGTGCCAGCAGTGAAAAAACCACAGGGTCTGGAAACACCATATATTTT. Translating it yields CASSEKTTGSGNTIYF. The complete variable domain, with remaining parts taken from reference TRBV2 and TRBJ1-3, reads EPEVTQTPSHQVTQMGQEVILRCVPISNHLYFYWYRQILGQKVEFLVSFYNNEISEKSEIFDDQFSVERPDGSNFTLKIRSTKLEDSAMYFCASSEKTTGSGNTIYFGEGSWLTVV.

The V and J genes are TRBV7-3 and TRBJ2-7, with a tentative D call TRBD1 (6 bases). Between the trimmed V and J ends, which lost 5 bases and 2 bases, there was a span of 13 bases. CDR3 size: 14 residues. CDR1 is SGHTA, CDR2 FQGTGA, per germline. CDR3 sequence reads: CASSPGQRTYEQYF. As DNA, the CDR3 is TGTGCCAGCAGCCCCGGACAGAGAACCTACGAGCAGTACTTC. The variable domain in full, completed from reference TRBV7-3 and TRBJ2-7, reads GAGVSQTPSNKVTEKGKYVELRCDPISGHTALYWYRQSLGQGPEFLIYFQGTGAADDSGLPNDRFFAVRPEGSVSTLKIQRTERGDSAVYLCASSPGQRTYEQYFGPGTRLTVT.

The chain carries TRBV28 and TRBJ1-3; possible D gene TRBD1, 6 bases. The CDR3 is 15 amino acids. Trimming shortened V by 9 bases and J by 0 bases, and 15 bases separated the two germline ends. Germline CDR1 is MDHEN and CDR2 is SYDVKM. For the CDR3, the DNA is TGTGCCAGTCTCTTCATGACAGGCTCTGGAAACACCATATATTTT. This gives the protein CASLFMTGSGNTIYF.

This chain joins TRBV19 and TRBJ2-7; D remains unclear. CDR3 size: 16 residues. Trimming stripped 4 bases from V and 6 bases from J, with 22 bases between. The germline gives CDR1 LNHDA, CDR2 SQIVND (reference sequence). The CDR3 reads CASSNSIPGRSAEQYF. For the CDR3, the DNA is TGTGCCAGTAGTAACTCTATTCCTGGCAGGTCTGCCGAGCAGTACTTC.

The chain combines TRBV19 with TRBJ2-1, with TRBD1 identical over 7 bases. J gave up 4 bases and V 4 bases, and 4 bases lay outside the gene matches. This CDR3 has 14 amino acids. Germline lookup yields CDR1 LNHDA and CDR2 SQIVND (reference sequence). CDR3 region: CASSTRTGYNEQFF. The CDR3 DNA sequence: TGTGCCAGTAGTACCCGGACAGGATACAATGAGCAGTTCTTC.

V is TRBV5-6 and J is TRBJ2-7, with TRBD1 identical over 8 bases. Germline lookup yields CDR1 SGHDT and CDR2 YYEEEE. Trimming at V came to 0 bases and at J to 4 bases, leaving 9 bases not matched to a gene. The CDR3 covers 16 residues. The CDR3 protein is CASSLGFQGAGYEQYF. The CDR3 DNA sequence: TGTGCCAGCAGCTTGGGGTTTCAGGGGGCGGGGTACGAGCAGTACTTC.

There are a few counts of this clone. The chain employs TRBV28 and TRBJ2-1; 9 bases agree with TRBD1. This CDR3 region has 16 residues. Germline lookup yields CDR1 MDHEN and CDR2 SYDVKM. With 5 bases clipped from V and 0 bases from J, the junction kept 5 bases outside the gene matches. In nucleotides, the CDR3 is TGTGCCAGCAGTGCTCCGGGACAGGGCTCCTACAATGAGCAGTTCTTC. Protein: CASSAPGQGSYNEQFF.

The genes are TRBV5-1 and TRBJ2-6, with a weak D call TRBD2 (6 bases). The CDR3 consists of 18 residues. V gave up 4 bases and J gave up 2 bases, with 19 bases separating them. Germline V gives CDR1 SGHRS, CDR2 YFSETQ. The CDR3 loop reads CASSLTDGRGAGANVLTF. For the CDR3, the DNA is TGCGCCAGCAGCCTCACGGACGGGAGAGGAGCTGGGGCCAACGTCCTGACTTTC. Supplemented by reference TRBV5-1 and TRBJ2-6, the full variable domain reads KAGVTQTPRYLIKTRGQQVTLSCSPISGHRSVSWYQQTPGQGLQFLFEYFSETQRNKGNFPGRFSGRQFSNSRSEMNVSTLELGDSALYLCASSLTDGRGAGANVLTFGAGSRLTVL.

The DNA of the CDR3 is TGTGCCAGCAGTCCCCGGGGGGCCGGCTACGAGCAGTACTTC. Protein: CASSPRGAGYEQYF. The J gene is TRBJ2-7, the V gene TRBV28; D perhaps matches TRBD2 (7 bases). The CDR3 is 14 residues long. V was cut by 5 bases and J by 3 bases, with 14 bases left in between. The germline CDR1 and CDR2 sequences are MDHEN and SYDVKM.

Regarding this clone: A read error is likely, as this CDR3 ends without the conserved phenylalanine or tryptophan. The chain carries TRBV27 and TRBJ2-2; D is undetermined. This CDR3 spans 12 amino acids. Germline lookup yields CDR1 MNHEY and CDR2 SMNVEV (reference sequence). V lost 5 bases, J lost 4 bases, and 5 bases lay in between. Written as DNA, the CDR3 is TGTGCCAGCAGTCTGGGCACCGGGGAGCTGTTTTCT. Residues: CASSLGTGELFS.

The CDR3 region is CATSRETSLDIRSSYEQYF. In nucleotides, the CDR3 is TGTGCCACCAGCAGAGAGACGTCCTTGGACATCAGGAGCTCCTACGAGCAGTACTTC. The rearrangement joins TRBV15 to TRBJ2-5; a possible D gene is TRBD1 (5 bases). The last part of the DNA fits TRBJ2-7 better; the J call may be wrong. The CDR3 is 19 residues long. Germline CDR1 LNHNV, CDR2 YYDKDF (reference sequence).

V and J are TRBV19 and TRBJ1-5; TRBD1 matches at 8 bases. Germline-derived CDR1 and CDR2 are LNHDA and SQIVND (reference sequence). The CDR3 covers 16 residues. Unmatched junction bases numbered 9, after V lost 6 bases and J lost 2 bases. This CDR3 reads CASRGQGRGGNQPQHF. CDR3 sequence (DNA): TGTGCCAGTAGAGGACAGGGTAGAGGGGGCAATCAGCCCCAGCATTTT.

The chain combines TRBV7-2 with TRBJ2-7; no clear D gene. The germline V gene encodes CDR1 SGHTA and CDR2 FQGNSA. Trimming cost V 6 bases and J 0 bases, with 6 bases left between them. The CDR3 runs to 12 residues. CDR3 loop: CASRADSYEQYF. In nucleotides, the CDR3 is TGTGCCAGCAGGGCGGACTCCTACGAGCAGTACTTC.

Only one count was recorded for this clone. The rearrangement joins TRBV9 to TRBJ2-1; 10 nucleotides line up with TRBD2. The V gene's germline CDR1 is SGDLS and CDR2 YYNGEE. The CDR3 contains 15 residues. With 4 bases clipped from V and 4 bases from J, the junction kept 5 bases outside the gene matches. The CDR3 region is CASSPLAGDYNEQFF. CDR3 sequence (DNA): TGTGCCAGCAGCCCGCTAGCGGGAGATTACAATGAGCAGTTCTTC.

The chain uses TRBV11-2 and TRBJ1-3; no clear D. Between the trimmed V and J ends, which lost 6 bases and 0 bases, there was a span of 9 bases. Looked up from germline, CDR1 is SGHAT and CDR2 is FQNNGV. CDR3 length: 14 residues. The CDR3 sequence is CASSLSFSGNTIYF. The CDR3 DNA reads TGTGCCAGCAGTCTGTCCTTCTCTGGAAACACCATATATTTT.

This chain connects TRBV9 to TRBJ2-1, with TRBD2 as a possible D gene (6 bases). V was pared by 1 base and J by 5 bases, with 10 bases between. Germline V gene data show CDR1 as SGDLS and CDR2 as YYNGEE. CDR3 size: 14 residues. CDR3 residues: CASSVLAKDNEQFF. CDR3 bases: TGTGCCAGCAGCGTACTAGCGAAGGACAATGAGCAGTTCTTC. Full variable domain (missing parts from reference TRBV9 and TRBJ2-1): DSGVTQTPKHLITATGQRVTLRCSPRSGDLSVYWYQQSLDQGLQFLIQYYNGEERAKGNILERFSAQQFPDLHSELNLSSLELGDSALYFCASSVLAKDNEQFFGPGTRLTVL.

CDR3 loop: CASRLAGGPSDTQYF. DNA for the CDR3: TGTGCCAGTAGACTAGCGGGGGGCCCTAGCGATACGCAGTATTTT. The J gene is TRBJ2-3, the V gene TRBV19, with 12 bases lining up with TRBD2. Germline V gene lookup returns CDR1 LNHDA and CDR2 SQIVND (reference sequence). The CDR3 spans 15 residues. Losses at the gene ends were 6 bases for V and 6 bases for J; bases not matched to a gene: 7. The full variable domain, rest sourced from reference TRBV19 and TRBJ2-3, is DGGITQSPKYLFRKEGQNVTLSCEQNLNHDAMYWYRQDPGQGLRLIYYSQIVNDFQKGDIAEGYSVSREKKESFPLTVTSAQKNPTAFYLCASRLAGGPSDTQYFGPGTRLTVL.

The chain recombines TRBV7-9 with TRBJ1-6, with D perhaps matching TRBD1 (5 bases). Per the germline V gene, CDR1 is SEHNR and CDR2 is FQNEAQ (reference sequence). This CDR3 has 18 amino acids. V was shortened by 0 bases and J by 0 bases, with 12 bases between the two germline ends. In nucleotides, the CDR3 is TGTGCCAGCAGCTTAGCCCCGGGGAGGGGCTCCTATAATTCACCCCTCCACTTT. This encodes CASSLAPGRGSYNSPLHF. The full variable domain, in which reference TRBV7-9 and TRBJ1-6 provide the parts outside the CDR3, is DTGVSQNPRHKITKRGQNVTFRCDPISEHNRLYWYRQTLGQGPEFLTYFQNEAQLEKSRLLSDRFSAERPKGSFSTLEIQRTEQGDSAMYLCASSLAPGRGSYNSPLHFGNGTRLTVT.

The V gene is TRBV28, the J gene TRBJ2-7; TRBD1 agrees at 11 bases. Unmatched junction bases numbered 11, after V lost 6 bases and J lost 7 bases. The CDR3 has 15 amino acids. Germline V lookup: CDR1 MDHEN, CDR2 SYDVKM. CDR3 sequence reads: CASSTSRTGGSEQYF. The DNA for the CDR3 is TGTGCCAGCAGCACCAGCCGGACAGGGGGCAGTGAGCAGTACTTC.

The CDR3: CASRKTGNSYEQYF. The CDR3 nucleotides are TGTGCCAGCAGGAAGACAGGGAACTCCTACGAGCAGTACTTC. J is TRBJ2-7 and V is TRBV6-5; 7 nucleotides match TRBD1. The junction had 5 bases not matched to a gene; V was cut back by 6 bases and J by 0 bases. CDR1 and CDR2 from the germline V gene are MNHEY and SVGAGI. CDR3 size: 14 residues.

This chain uses TRBV28 with TRBJ1-1, with D possibly matching TRBD1 (5 bases). The length of the CDR3 is 12 residues. Germline V gene data show CDR1 as MDHEN and CDR2 as SYDVKM. Trimming pared 5 bases from V and 11 bases from J, leaving 15 bases between. CDR3 loop: CASSTGGVNAFF. In DNA, the CDR3 is TGTGCCAGCAGTACGGGAGGGGTGAACGCTTTCTTT.